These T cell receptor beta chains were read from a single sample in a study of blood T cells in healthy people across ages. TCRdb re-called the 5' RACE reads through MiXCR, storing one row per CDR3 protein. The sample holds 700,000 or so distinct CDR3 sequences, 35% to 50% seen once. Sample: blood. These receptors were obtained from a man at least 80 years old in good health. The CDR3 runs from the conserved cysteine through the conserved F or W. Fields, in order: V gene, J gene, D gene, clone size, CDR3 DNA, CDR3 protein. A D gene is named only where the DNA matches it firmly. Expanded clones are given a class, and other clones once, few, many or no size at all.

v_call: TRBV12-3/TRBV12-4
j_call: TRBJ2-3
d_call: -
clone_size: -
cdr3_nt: TGTGCCAGCAGAAGACGGGGTACAGATACGCAGTATTTT
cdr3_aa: CASRRRGTDTQYF

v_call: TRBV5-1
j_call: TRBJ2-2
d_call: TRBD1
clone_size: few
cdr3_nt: TGCGCCAGCAGCTTGGATCCGACAGGGGCCGGGGAGCTGTTTTTT
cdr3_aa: CASSLDPTGAGELFF

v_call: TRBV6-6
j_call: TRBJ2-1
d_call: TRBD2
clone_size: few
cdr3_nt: TGTGCCAGCAGTTCCACTAGCGGGGGGGCGAAGTTCTTC
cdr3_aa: CASSSTSGGAKFF

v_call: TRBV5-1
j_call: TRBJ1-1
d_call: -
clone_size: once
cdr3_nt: TGCGCCAGCAGCACGCCCACCTCTGAAGCTTTCTTT
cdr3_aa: CASSTPTSEAFF

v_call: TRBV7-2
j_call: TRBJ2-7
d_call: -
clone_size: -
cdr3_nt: TGTGCCAGCAGCTTCCCGGTTAGGGGAGTGGGAACCTACGAGCAGTACTTC
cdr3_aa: CASSFPVRGVGTYEQYF

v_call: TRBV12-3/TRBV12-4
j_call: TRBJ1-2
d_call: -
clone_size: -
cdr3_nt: TGTGCCAGCAGTCCGACAGCTTCCTATGGCTACACCTTC
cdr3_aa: CASSPTASYGYTF

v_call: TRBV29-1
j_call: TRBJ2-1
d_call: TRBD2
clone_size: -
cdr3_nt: TGCAGCGCCCTAGTGACTAGCATCTCGTTCTTC
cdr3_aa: CSALVTSISFF

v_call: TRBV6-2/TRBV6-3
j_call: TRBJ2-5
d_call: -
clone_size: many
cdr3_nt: TGTGCCAGCAGAGGGGTACTGGAGCAGTACTTC
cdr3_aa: CASRGVLEQYF

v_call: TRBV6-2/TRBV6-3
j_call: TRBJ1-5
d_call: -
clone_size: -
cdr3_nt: TGTGCCAGCGGGGCAGTTCTTAGCAATCAGCCCCAGCATTTT
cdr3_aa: CASGAVLSNQPQHF

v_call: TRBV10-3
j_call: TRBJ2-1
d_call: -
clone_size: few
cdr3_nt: TGTGCCATCAGTGAGTGGGGGAGCACAATTGGCAATGAGCAGTTCTTC
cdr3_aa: CAISEWGSTIGNEQFF

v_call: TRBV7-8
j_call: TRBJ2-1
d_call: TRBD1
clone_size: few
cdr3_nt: TGTGCCAGCAGCAGGACAGGGGCTGGCTCCTACAATGAGCAGTTCTTC
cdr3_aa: CASSRTGAGSYNEQFF

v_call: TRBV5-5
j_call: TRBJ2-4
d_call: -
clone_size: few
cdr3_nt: TGTGCCAGCGCCCTCACACTAGCCAAAAACATTCAGTACTTC
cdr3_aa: CASALTLAKNIQYF

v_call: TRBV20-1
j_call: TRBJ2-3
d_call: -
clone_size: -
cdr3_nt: TGCAGTGCTAGAGCCCCCGATGGGCGAAACACAGATACGCAGTATTTT
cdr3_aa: CSARAPDGRNTDTQYF

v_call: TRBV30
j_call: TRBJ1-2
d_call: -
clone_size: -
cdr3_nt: TGTGCCTGGAAAAGGGGCCCTAACTATGGCTACACCTTC
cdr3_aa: CAWKRGPNYGYTF

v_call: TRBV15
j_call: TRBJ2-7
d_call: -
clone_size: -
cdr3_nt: TGTGCCACCAGCAGAGGCAGGGTCTGGGAGCAGTACTTC
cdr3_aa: CATSRGRVWEQYF

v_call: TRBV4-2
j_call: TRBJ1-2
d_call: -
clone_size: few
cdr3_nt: TGTGCCAGCAGCCAAGAGAGTGGGAACATCCTCGGCTACACCTTC
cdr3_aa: CASSQESGNILGYTF

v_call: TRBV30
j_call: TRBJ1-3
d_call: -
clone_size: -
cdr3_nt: TGTGCCTGGAGTGTGCCAGGGGAGAATGGAAACACCATATATTTT
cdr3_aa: CAWSVPGENGNTIYF

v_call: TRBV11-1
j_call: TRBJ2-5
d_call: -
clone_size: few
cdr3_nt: TGTGCCAGCAGCCAACGTACAATTCAAGAGACCCAGTACTTC
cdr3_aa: CASSQRTIQETQYF

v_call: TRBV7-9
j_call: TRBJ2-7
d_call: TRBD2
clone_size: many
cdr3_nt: TGTGCCAGCAGCGCTAGCGGGAGGGGTGAGCAGTACTTC
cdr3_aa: CASSASGRGEQYF

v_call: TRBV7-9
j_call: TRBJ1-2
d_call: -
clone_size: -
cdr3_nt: TGTGCCAGCAGCTTAGAGTTTCCTAACTATGGCTACACCTTC
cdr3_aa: CASSLEFPNYGYTF

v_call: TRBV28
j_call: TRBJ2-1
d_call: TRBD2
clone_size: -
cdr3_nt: TGTGCCACCCTCATGGCGGGAGTTCGTAATGAGCAGTTCTTC
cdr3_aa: CATLMAGVRNEQFF

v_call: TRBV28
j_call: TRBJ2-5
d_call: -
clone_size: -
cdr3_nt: TGTGCCAGCAGATCCCGTCGGGGGTTACAAGAGACCCAGTACTTC
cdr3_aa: CASRSRRGLQETQYF

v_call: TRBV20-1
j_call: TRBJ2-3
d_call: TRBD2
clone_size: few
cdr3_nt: TGCAGTGCTCCCGCGGGGGCAGATACGCAGTATTTT
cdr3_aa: CSAPAGADTQYF

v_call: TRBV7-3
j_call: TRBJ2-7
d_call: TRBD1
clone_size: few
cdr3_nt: TGTGCCAGTAGCTACGGGACAGGAAGGAGTGAGCAGTACTTC
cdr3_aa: CASSYGTGRSEQYF

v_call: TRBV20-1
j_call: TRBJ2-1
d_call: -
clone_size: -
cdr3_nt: TGCAGTGCGGTCCGGGACTGGGGCAATGAGCAGTTCTTC
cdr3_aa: CSAVRDWGNEQFF

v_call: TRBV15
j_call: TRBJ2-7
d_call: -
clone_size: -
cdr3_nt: TGTGCCACCAGCAGACGACCCCCGGAAACCCCCTACGAGCAGTACTTC
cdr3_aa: CATSRRPPETPYEQYF

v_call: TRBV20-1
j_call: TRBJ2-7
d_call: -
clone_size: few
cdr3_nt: TGCAGTGCTAGAGAGAACGAGGGACCCTACGAGCAGTACTTC
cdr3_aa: CSARENEGPYEQYF

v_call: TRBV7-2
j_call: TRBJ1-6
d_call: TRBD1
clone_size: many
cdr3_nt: TGTGCCAGCAGCTTCACGCCGGGACAGTATAATTCACCCCTCCACTTT
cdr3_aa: CASSFTPGQYNSPLHF

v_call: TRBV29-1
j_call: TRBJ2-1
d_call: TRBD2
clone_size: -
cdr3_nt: TGCAGCGGGGGGAAAAGCGGGAGGGCCTCCAATGAGCAGTTCTTC
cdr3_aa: CSGGKSGRASNEQFF

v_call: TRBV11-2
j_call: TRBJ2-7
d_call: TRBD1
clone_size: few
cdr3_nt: TGTGCCAGCAGCCCGCCGGGACAGGTACGCTACGAGCAGTACTTC
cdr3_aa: CASSPPGQVRYEQYF

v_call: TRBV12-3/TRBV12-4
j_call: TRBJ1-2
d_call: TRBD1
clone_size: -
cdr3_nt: TGTGCCAGCAGGGTTGGGACAGGGAATTCTGGGTATGGCTACACCTTC
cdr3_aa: CASRVGTGNSGYGYTF

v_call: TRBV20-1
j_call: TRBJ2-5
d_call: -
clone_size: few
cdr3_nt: TGCAGTGCTAGAAACAGGGGAGGAGAGACCCAGTACTTC
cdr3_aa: CSARNRGGETQYF

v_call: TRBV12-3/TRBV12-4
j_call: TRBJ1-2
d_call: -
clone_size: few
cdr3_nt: TGTGCCAGCAGTTTATATGGCTACACCTTC
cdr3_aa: CASSLYGYTF

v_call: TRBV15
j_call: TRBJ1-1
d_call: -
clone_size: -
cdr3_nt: TGTGCCACCAGCAGAGTGTTCGGAAACATGAACACTGAAGCTTTCTTT
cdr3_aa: CATSRVFGNMNTEAFF

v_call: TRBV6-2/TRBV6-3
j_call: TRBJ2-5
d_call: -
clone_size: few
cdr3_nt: TGTGCCAGCCACGGAGGGGGTGTCAATGAGCAGTACTTC
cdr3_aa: CASHGGGVNEQYF

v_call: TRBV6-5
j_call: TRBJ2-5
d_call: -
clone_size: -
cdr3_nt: TGTGCCAGCAGTACCCTAACAGGGCGCGAGACCCAGTACTTC
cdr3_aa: CASSTLTGRETQYF

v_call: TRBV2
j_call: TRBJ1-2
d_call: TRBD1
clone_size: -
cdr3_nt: TGTGCCAGCAGTGGCCGGGACAGGGACTATGGCTACACCTTC
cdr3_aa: CASSGRDRDYGYTF

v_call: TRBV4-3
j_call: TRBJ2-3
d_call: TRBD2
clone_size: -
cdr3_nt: TGCGCCAGCAGACAAGATCTAACTAGCGCAGATACGCAGTATTTT
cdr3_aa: CASRQDLTSADTQYF

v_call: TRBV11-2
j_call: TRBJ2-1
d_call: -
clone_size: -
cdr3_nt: TGTGCCAGCAGCTTATCCCCCCGTGGGGGCAATGAGCAGTTCTTC
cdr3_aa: CASSLSPRGGNEQFF

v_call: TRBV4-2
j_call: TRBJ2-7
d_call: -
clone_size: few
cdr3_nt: TGTGCCAGCAGCCAACCAACCGAGTCCTACGAGCAGTACTTC
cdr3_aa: CASSQPTESYEQYF

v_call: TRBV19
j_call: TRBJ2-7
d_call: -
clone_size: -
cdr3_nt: TGTGCCAGTTCCGACGGATGGAGGGAGTACTTC
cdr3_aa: CASSDGWREYF

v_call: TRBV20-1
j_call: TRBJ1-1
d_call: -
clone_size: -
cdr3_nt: TGCAGTGCTAGAGATCTTGGGAGGAGGATGAACACTGAAGCTTTCTTT
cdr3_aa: CSARDLGRRMNTEAFF

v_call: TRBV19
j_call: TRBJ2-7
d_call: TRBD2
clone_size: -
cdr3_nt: TGTGCCAGCGGCGGTGGGCGGGAGTACGAGCAGTACTTC
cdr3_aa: CASGGGREYEQYF

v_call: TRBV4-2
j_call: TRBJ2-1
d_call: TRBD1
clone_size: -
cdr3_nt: TGTGCCAGCAGCCCTACAGGGGAACAAGAGACCCAGTTCTTC
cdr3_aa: CASSPTGEQETQFF

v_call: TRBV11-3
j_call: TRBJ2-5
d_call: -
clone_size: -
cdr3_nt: TGTGCCAGCAGTGGGCAGATGACGGAGACCCAGTACTTC
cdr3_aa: CASSGQMTETQYF

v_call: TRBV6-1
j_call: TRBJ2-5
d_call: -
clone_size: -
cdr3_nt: TGTGCCAGCAGTGAAGGTGTTTCGGAGACCCAGTACTTC
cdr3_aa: CASSEGVSETQYF

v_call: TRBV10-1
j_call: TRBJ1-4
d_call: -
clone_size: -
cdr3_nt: TGCGCCAGCAGTGAACAGCTTAATGAAAAACTGTTTTTT
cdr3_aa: CASSEQLNEKLFF

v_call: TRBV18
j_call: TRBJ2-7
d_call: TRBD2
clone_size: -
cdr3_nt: TGTGTCAGCTCACCTCTTACTAGCGGGACCTCCTACGAGCAGTACTTC
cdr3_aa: CVSSPLTSGTSYEQYF

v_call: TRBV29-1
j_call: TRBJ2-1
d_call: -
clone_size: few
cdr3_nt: TGCAGCGTTGATAGCGATAACTACAATGAGCAGTTCTTC
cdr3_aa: CSVDSDNYNEQFF